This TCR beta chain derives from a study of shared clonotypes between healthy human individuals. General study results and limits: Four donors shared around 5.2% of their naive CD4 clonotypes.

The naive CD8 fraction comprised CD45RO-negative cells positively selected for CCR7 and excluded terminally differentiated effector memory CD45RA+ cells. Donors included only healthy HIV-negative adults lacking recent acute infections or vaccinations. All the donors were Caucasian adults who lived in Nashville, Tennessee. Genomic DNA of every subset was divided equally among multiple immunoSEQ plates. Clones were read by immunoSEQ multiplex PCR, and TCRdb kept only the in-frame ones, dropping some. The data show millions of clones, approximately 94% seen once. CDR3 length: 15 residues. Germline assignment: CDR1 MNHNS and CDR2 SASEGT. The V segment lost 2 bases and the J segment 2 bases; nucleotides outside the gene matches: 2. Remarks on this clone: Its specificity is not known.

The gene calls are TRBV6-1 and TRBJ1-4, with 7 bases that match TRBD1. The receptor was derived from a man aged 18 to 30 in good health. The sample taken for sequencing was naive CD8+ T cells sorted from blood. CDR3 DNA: TGTGCCAGCAGTGAAACAGGGGCGACTAATGAAAAACTGTTTTTT. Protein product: CASSETGATNEKLFF.